This T cell receptor (beta chain) is from a study of blood T cell repertoires in COVID-19. About the study: T cells, B-cell-depleted T cells, or PBMCs supplied cDNA or gDNA.

The method was immunoSEQ multiplex PCR; TCRdb's version includes in-frame clones alone and lacks a portion of them. The table records 400,000 to 450,000 clones, around nine tenths of them present only once. CDR1 and CDR2 from the germline V gene are PRHDT and FYEKMQ (reference sequence). This CDR3 spans 13 amino acids. Trimming left V 6 bases short and J 6 bases short, with 11 bases between. It was during active infection that Seattle patients were enrolled and then longitudinally followed. This clonotype was obtained from a man aged 18-30 years with COVID-19, enrolled during active disease. This chain connects TRBV13 to TRBJ2-2, with a tentative D call TRBD2 (7 bases). What was sequenced was peripheral blood. CDR3 nucleotide sequence: TGTGCCAGCAGTACGGGGGGCCCCGGGGAGCTGTTTTTT. It translates to CASSTGGPGELFF.